What follows describes a single T cell receptor beta chain. Its antigen specificity is not known. Per-base quality was not reported, and no clone a single base away is much larger than it. These data originate in a study of T cell responses to AZD1222 COVID-19 vaccine (dated by TCRdb to about 2021). Notes on the research overall: TCR sequencing covered fewer than 250 trial participants: 200 to 210 given two doses of AZD1222 and 26 given two doses of MenACWY control vaccine. Trial participants were enrolled by age into subgroups of 18-55, 56-69 and 70-plus years, and 148, 28 and 57 TCR-sequenced participants, respectively, were included in these subgroups. Study-wide conclusions, independent of this receptor: Conclusions about previously exposed vaccinees are limited, since just five or six AZD1222 recipients were seropositive for SARS-CoV-2 at baseline. Because no samples from the day 14 peak response were available, repertoires could be characterized only after the peak T cell response. The vaccine-associated CD4 TCRs covered the entire spike protein, and the dominant responses fell in regions 160-218 and 743-854. After two AZD1222 doses, both the breadth and the depth of spike-specific TCRs were significantly higher than at day 0 and than in MenACWY recipients. The 56-69-year group was small, and its depth increase did not reach significance, likely because of low power. Participants were mostly white British and included more females than males, and it was suggested by the authors that clonal diversity may have been underestimated. Epitopes outside the regions mutated in the B.1.351 and B.1.1.7 variants were reportedly recognized by nearly half of the unique spike-specific TCRs.

The CDR3 regions of human TCRbeta chains were analyzed by immunosequencing. Per the authors' processing: Repertoire TCRs were matched against a reference library of SARS-CoV-2-specific TCRs generated with the MIRA antigen-specificity platform. Breadth was defined as the fraction of unique TCRs that were SARS-CoV-2-associated. Depth was defined as the fraction of total T cells that were SARS-CoV-2-associated. Using the MIRA data, each spike-specific TCR was assigned both to the spike region to which the TCR was reactive and to a CD4 or CD8 class. Log10-transformed breadth and depth values were compared by one-way ANOVA with Sidak's multiple comparisons tests. TCRdb obtained this table from immuneACCESS and retained in-frame rearrangements with V and J assigned. These tables miss some clones; where compared with another copy, unresolved V genes account for less than half of the shortfall, and the remainder is unexplained. That table gives V, J and clone size, and the DNA gave D and trimming. This sample is represented by about 150,000 clones; over 80% of them were singletons. Jointly, the top ten make up about 3% of the sample.

The time point label here, explained by the study, means: baseline before first vaccination. In the paper's terms, the treatment or condition label means: meningococcal conjugate vaccine given as trial control. Vaccinee samples were obtained from the UK trials COV001 and COV002, which included a single-blind randomized controlled phase 2/3 trial of AZD1222 (ChAdOx1 nCoV-19) in healthy adults. For TCRbeta chain sequencing, PBMC samples from trial participants were taken at day 0 and at day 28 after the second dose. Including the terminal cysteine and phenylalanine, the CDR3 comprises 17 residues. The retained sequence is limited to the CDR3, 51 bases, with the frame set at the first base. Via the germline V gene, CDR1 is SGHTA and CDR2 FQGNSA. The germline ends are 19 bases apart after V is trimmed by 1 base and J by 6 bases.

The rearrangement joined TRBV7-2 to TRBJ1-5, with the D segment identity uncertain. The clonotype comes from an adult in good health. The sequences come from peripheral blood, collected on day 0 of MenACWY control vaccination. The nucleotide sequence reads as follows: TGTGCCAGCAGCTTAGTGTATAGTTGGGCAGGCACTCAGCCCCAGCATTTT. The translation is CASSLVYSWAGTQPQHF. Where the CDR3 stops, the reference TRBV7-2 and TRBJ1-5 genes take over; the full variable domain is GAGVSQSPSNKVTEKGKDVELRCDPISGHTALYWYRQSLGQGLEFLIYFQGNSAPDKSGLPSDRFSAERTGGSVSTLTIQRTQQEDSAVYLCASSLVYSWAGTQPQHFGDGTRLSIL.